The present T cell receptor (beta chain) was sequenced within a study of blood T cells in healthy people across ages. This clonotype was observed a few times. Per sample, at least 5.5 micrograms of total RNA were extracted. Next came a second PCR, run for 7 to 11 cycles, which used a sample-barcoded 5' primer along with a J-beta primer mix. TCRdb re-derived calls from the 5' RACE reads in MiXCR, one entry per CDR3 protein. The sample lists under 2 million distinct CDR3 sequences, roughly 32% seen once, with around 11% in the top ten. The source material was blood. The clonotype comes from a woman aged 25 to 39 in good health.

This CDR3 is CASSEYTQYF. In DNA form, the CDR3 reads TGTGCCAGCAGTGAATATACGCAGTATTTT. The chain recombines TRBV25-1 with TRBJ2-3; no firm D call. Germline V gene sequence: CDR1 MGHDK, CDR2 SYGVNS. The CDR3 runs to 10 residues. Trimming stripped 0 bases from V and 8 bases from J, with 0 bases between.